Sequencing of this TCR beta chain was carried out in a study of cytomegalovirus exposure and HLA in healthy donors. The CDR3 is 15 residues long. Trimming pared 3 bases from V and 6 bases from J, leaving 14 bases between. Germline V CDR1 and CDR2: MNHEY, SVGAGI. The PCR had 60 Vbeta and 13 Jbeta primers. Methods used by the authors: As a later analysis found, there were 70 million to 100 million unique TCR beta chains, of which some 10 million were shared. The protocol was immunoSEQ multiplex PCR, while the TCRdb copy is restricted to in-frame clones and leaves out a portion. Clonal size and the V and J genes are those of that table, whereas D and trimming came from the DNA. The sample yields roughly 250,000 clones, 65% to 85% seen once.

The chain combines TRBV6-5 with TRBJ1-4; D might be TRBD1 (5 bases). This clonotype was obtained from a female donor in good health and CMV-seronegative. Material for sequencing was PBMCs. Here the CDR3 reads CASSYQGRPDEKLFF. In nucleotides, the CDR3 is TGTGCCAGCAGTTATCAGGGAAGACCGGATGAAAAACTGTTTTTT.